These 13 T cell receptor beta chains share one sample of origin, sequenced in a study of lung T cells in sarcoidosis with Löfgren's syndrome. Each CDR3 protein is one row after TCRdb ran MiXCR on the reads. The table has 15,000 to 25,000 distinct CDR3 sequences, around 23% seen once. The sequenced sample consisted of CD4+ T cells from bronchoalveolar lavage. All receptors derive from a human donor with sarcoidosis (Löfgren's syndrome or another form), or a control subject (not recorded which).

This clonotype was detected ten times or more. The chain employs TRBV7-9 and TRBJ1-1; 8 bases fit TRBD1. The CDR3 totals 13 residues. V dropped 3 bases and J dropped 6; count of bases not matched to a gene: 3. The germline CDR1 and CDR2 sequences are SEHNR and FQNEAQ (reference sequence). The CDR3, as DNA: TGTGCCAGCAGCTTCGGACAGGGCGCTGAAGCTTTCTTT. Its protein is CASSFGQGAEAFF.

This clonotype was seen many times. The gene calls are TRBV28 and TRBJ1-5; TRBD1 matches 7 bases. The CDR3 length is 14 residues. The ends lost 2 bases at V and 5 bases at J; junction bases unmatched: 3. Germline V gene lookup returns CDR1 MDHEN and CDR2 SYDVKM. The CDR3 sequence is CASSLGQAYQPQHF. The DNA for the CDR3 is TGTGCCAGCAGTTTAGGACAGGCCTATCAGCCCCAGCATTTT. The complete variable domain, with remaining parts taken from reference TRBV28 and TRBJ1-5, reads DVKVTQSSRYLVKRTGEKVFLECVQDMDHENMFWYRQDPGLGLRLIYFSYDVKMKEKGDIPEGYSVSREKKERFSLILESASTNQTSMYLCASSLGQAYQPQHFGDGTRLSIL.

In the case of this clonotype: A much larger clone is a single base away; this may be a read error. The V gene is TRBV6-6, the J gene TRBJ1-3; tentative D call: TRBD1 (5 bases). The germline V and J ends were trimmed by 7 bases and 4 bases, with 23 bases remaining between them. The germline V gene has CDR1 MNHNY and CDR2 SVGAGI (reference sequence). The CDR3 consists of 17 residues. As DNA, the CDR3 is TGTGCCAGCACCCTATTCACCAGGGCTACCTCAGGAAACACCATATATTTT. Translation: CASTLFTRATSGNTIYF.

This clonotype occurred many times. The V gene is TRBV7-2, the J gene TRBJ2-1; the match to TRBD2 covers 10 bases. This CDR3 region has 15 residues. The V segment lost 4 bases and the J segment 8 bases; nucleotides outside the gene matches: 8. Germline values: CDR1 SGHTA, CDR2 FQGNSA. DNA for the CDR3: TGTGCCAGCAGCTCAGCGGGAGGGCGATGGGATGAGCAGTTCTTC. This codes for CASSSAGGRWDEQFF.

This clonotype has just one count. A single base separates this from a much larger clone, so it may be a read error. This sequence joins TRBV5-4 and TRBJ2-2; D gene ambiguous. Per germline, CDR1 SGHNT and CDR2 YYREEE (reference sequence). This CDR3 region has 15 residues. In DNA form, the CDR3 reads TGTGTCAGCAGCCTCCCCAACCTGAACACCGGGGAGCTGTTTTTT. Protein product: CVSSLPNLNTGELFF. Using reference TRBV5-4 and TRBJ2-2 for the parts outside the CDR3, the full variable domain is ETGVTQSPTHLIKTRGQQVTLRCSSQSGHNTVSWYQQALGQGPQFIFQYYREEENGRGNFPPRFSGLQFPNYSSELNVNALELDDSALYLCVSSLPNLNTGELFFGEGSRLTVL.

Turning to this clonotype: At one end the junction does not follow the germline gene, possibly because of a read error. The chain links TRBV2 to TRBJ2-7; no clear D. The germline V gene has CDR1 SNHLY and CDR2 FYNNEI. The CDR3 has 12 residues. Written as DNA, the CDR3 is TGTGCCAGCAGTAGTAACTCCTACAAGCAGTACTTC. Translating gives CASSSNSYKQYF.

Comment on this clonotype: This could be a read error, since a much larger clone is one nucleotide away. The chain uses TRBV28 and TRBJ2-5; unclear D gene. The V gene lost 2 bases and the J gene lost 4 bases, with 14 bases spanning the gap. The CDR3 spans 15 residues. The germline CDR1 and CDR2 sequences are MDHEN and SYDVKM. The chain's CDR3 is CASSLILVAPETQYF. The CDR3 DNA is TGTGCCAGCAGTTTAATTCTAGTGGCGCCAGAGACCCAGTACTTC.

This clonotype was picked up a small number of times. The rearrangement joins TRBV29-1 to TRBJ2-3, with a tentative D call TRBD1 (5 bases). Trimming removed 3 bases at V and 2 bases at J, with 12 bases between. Germline CDR1 is SQVTM and CDR2 is ANQGSEA. CDR3 length equals 14 residues. CDR3 loop: CSVEGQGYTDTQYF. The DNA of the CDR3 is TGCAGCGTTGAGGGCCAGGGATACACAGATACGCAGTATTTT.

This clonotype was recorded at least ten times. The chain combines TRBV24-1 with TRBJ2-1; 9 bases are a match to TRBD2. This CDR3 is 16 amino acids long. V lost 0 bases and J lost 8; bases outside the gene matches: 7. CDR1 and CDR2 from the germline V gene are KGHDR and SFDVKD. This CDR3 reads CATSDLASGKLYEQFF. DNA for the CDR3: TGTGCCACCAGTGATTTGGCTAGCGGGAAACTCTATGAGCAGTTCTTC.

The rearrangement joins TRBV5-4 to TRBJ2-5; a weak D match, TRBD1 (6 bases). There are 15 residues in the CDR3. Germline assignment: CDR1 SGHNT and CDR2 YYREEE (reference sequence). V lost 4 bases and J 4 bases, leaving 17 bases between the germline ends. The CDR3 nucleotides read TGTGCCAGCAGCACTCCAGGGGCAGGTGGAGAGACCCAGTACTTC. Translation gives CASSTPGAGGETQYF.

About this clonotype: The junction does not match germline at one end; this may be a read error. J is TRBJ2-6 and V is TRBV7-2, with a weak D call TRBD1 (5 bases). The germline CDR1 and CDR2 sequences are SGHTA and FQGNSA. This CDR3 comprises 17 residues. CDR3 protein: CASSLVQAGSGANVLAF. The CDR3 DNA reads as TGTGCCAGCAGCTTAGTCCAGGCTGGCTCTGGGGCCAACGTCCTGGCTTTC.

This clonotype was observed a few times. V gene TRBV4-1 combines with J gene TRBJ2-3, with D tentatively TRBD1 (6 bases). V lost 3 bases to trimming and J lost 3 bases, with 19 bases between them. Germline CDR1 and CDR2: MGHRA and YSYEKL. This CDR3 is 17 amino acids long. This chain's CDR3 is CASSHSKTGYNTDTQYF. The CDR3 DNA is TGCGCCAGCAGCCATTCGAAAACAGGGTACAATACAGATACGCAGTATTTT.

At least ten counts were recorded for this clonotype. The CDR3 bases are TGTGCCAGCAGCCTGGTTGGGGCCTACGAGCAGTACTTC. Encoded protein: CASSLVGAYEQYF. The V and J genes are TRBV7-2 and TRBJ2-7; D is undetermined. The V end lost 5 bases, the J end lost 2 bases, and 10 bases lay between the germline ends. This CDR3 comprises 13 residues. The V gene's germline CDR1 is SGHTA and CDR2 FQGNSA.